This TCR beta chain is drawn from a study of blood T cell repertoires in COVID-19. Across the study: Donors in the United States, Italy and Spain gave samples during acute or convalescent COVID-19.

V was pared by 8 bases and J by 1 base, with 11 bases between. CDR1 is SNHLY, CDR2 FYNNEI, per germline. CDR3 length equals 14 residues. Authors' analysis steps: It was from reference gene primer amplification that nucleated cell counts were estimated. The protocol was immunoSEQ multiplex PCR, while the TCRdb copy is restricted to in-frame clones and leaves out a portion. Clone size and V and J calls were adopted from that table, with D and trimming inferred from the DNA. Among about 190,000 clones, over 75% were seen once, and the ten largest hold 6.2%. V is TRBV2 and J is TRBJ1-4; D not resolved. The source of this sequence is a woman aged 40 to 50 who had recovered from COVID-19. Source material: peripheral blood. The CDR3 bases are TGTGCCAGCGGGAGGAAGGTAACTAATGAAAAACTGTTTTTT. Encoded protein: CASGRKVTNEKLFF.